These 5 T cell receptor beta chains were all obtained from the same sample, sequenced in a study of T cells in Graves' hyperthyroidism and ophthalmopathy. It was RNA transcripts that yielded the amplified TCR beta CDR3 regions. The TCR CDR3 first-round RT-PCR relied on the HTBI primer set. TCRdb re-derived calls from the multiplex PCR reads in MiXCR, one entry per CDR3 protein. The sample records approximately 710,000 distinct CDR3 sequences, 15% to 20% being singletons. The source material was blood. These receptors came from a man aged 50-60 years with Graves' hyperthyroidism.

This clonotype was counted a few times. CDR3 amino acids: CASSPPLKGDQYQETQYF. CDR3 bases: TGTGCCAGCAGTCCCCCTCTCAAGGGGGATCAGTACCAAGAGACCCAGTACTTC. The rearrangement uses TRBV6-1 and TRBJ2-5; TRBD1 might be the D (6 bases). Trimming cost V 5 bases and J 0 bases, with 22 bases left between them. The CDR3 runs 18 residues. From germline, CDR1 is MNHNS and CDR2 SASEGT.

This clonotype appeared a few times. This chain joins TRBV18 and TRBJ2-1; a possible D gene is TRBD2 (6 bases). There are 16 residues in the CDR3. The germline gives CDR1 KGHSH, CDR2 LQKENI. The germline V and J ends were trimmed by 3 bases and 6 bases, with 18 bases remaining between them. As DNA, the CDR3 is TGTGCCAGCTCACCGCGGGGACCAGACAATTTCAATGAGCAGTTCTTC. Its protein is CASSPRGPDNFNEQFF.

This clonotype was seen repeatedly, ten times or more. This chain joins TRBV28 and TRBJ1-1, with D tentatively TRBD1 (5 bases). This CDR3 spans 15 amino acids. The V end lost 2 bases, the J end lost 4 bases, and 14 bases lay between the germline ends. Looked up from germline, CDR1 is MDHEN and CDR2 is SYDVKM. CDR3 DNA sequence: TGTGCCAGCAGTTTAGGAGGGACCCTCGGCACTGAAGCTTTCTTT. Protein: CASSLGGTLGTEAFF. Variable domain in full (rest from reference TRBV28 and TRBJ1-1): DVKVTQSSRYLVKRTGEKVFLECVQDMDHENMFWYRQDPGLGLRLIYFSYDVKMKEKGDIPEGYSVSREKKERFSLILESASTNQTSMYLCASSLGGTLGTEAFFGQGTRLTVV.

This clonotype was observed a handful of times. The rearrangement joins TRBV6-5 to TRBJ2-2; D not certain. The J call is in doubt because the DNA end fits TRBJ1-1 better. CDR1 and CDR2 (germline): MNHEY, SVGAGI. This CDR3 is built from 14 residues. The CDR3 DNA is TGTGCCAGCAGTTACCGTATTGACGGTTTGGGAGCTTTCTTT. The encoded protein is CASSYRIDGLGAFF.

This clonotype was recorded a few times. This rearrangement joins TRBV20-1 to TRBJ1-2; 7 bases line up with TRBD1. V lost 6 bases and J lost 2; bases outside the gene matches: 3. The germline V gene encodes CDR1 DFQATT and CDR2 SNEGSKA (reference sequence). The CDR3 extends over 12 amino acids. In DNA form, the CDR3 reads TGCAGTGCCTCGGGACAGAACTATGGCTACACCTTC. It translates to CSASGQNYGYTF.